Sequencing of this T cell receptor beta chain was carried out in a study of regulatory T cells in long-lasting Graves disease. Time point: newly diagnosed GD, antithyroid drugs for less than 3 months. Isolated PBMC RNA provided the starting material for the TCR library. According to the study, TCR beta libraries were built with iRepertoire HTBI primers and CDR3-region Arm-PCR. MiXCR was run by TCRdb on the multiplex PCR reads, yielding one entry per CDR3 protein. The data hold approximately 400,000 distinct CDR3 sequences, with around 11% observed a single time. Study observations and caveats: Peripheral blood alone, not thyroid tissue, underwent study. Persistent disease was associated with favored TRBV28 usage and with favored use of TRBJ1-2 and TRBJ2-5.

The CDR3 contains 16 residues. Germline trimming cut 4 bases from V and 3 bases from J; bases unmatched to any gene: 9. In its sample, this clonotype was seen many times. Antigen: not known. These same data were also listed under a study on T cells in Graves' hyperthyroidism and ophthalmopathy. That work states: When the TCR CDR3 underwent first-round RT-PCR, the HTBI primer set was used.

The chain carries TRBV12-3 or TRBV12-4 and TRBJ2-7; 10 bases match TRBD2. This TCR was sampled from a woman under 30 with Graves disease. This material consisted of peripheral blood mononuclear cells (PBMCs), taken at new diagnosis, from a patient treated with antithyroid drugs. CDR3 bases: TGTGCCAGCAGTTCCCCACCCGGGACTAGCGACTACGAGCAGTACTTC. This translates into CASSSPPGTSDYEQYF.